This record covers a single T cell receptor beta chain. Its specificity is unknown. This CDR3 region has 14 residues. Trimming removed 2 bases from V and 5 bases from J, with 10 bases in between. Per the germline V gene, CDR1 is MNHEY and CDR2 is SMNVEV (reference sequence). This specimen belongs to a study of early T cells in non-severe SARS-CoV-2 infection. Study-wide background: Sequencing used unsorted whole-blood bulk RNA, so chains lack pairing. Findings of the study overall: Reliance on VDJdb matching favored anti-spike CD8 responses; private and CD4 specificities were missed.

Tagging with unique molecular identifiers was applied to individual cDNA molecules. TCRdb reprocessed the 5' RACE reads via MiXCR and lists one record per CDR3 protein. The top ten hold approximately 10% of the sample, which has 45,000 to 55,000 distinct CDR3 sequences, approximately 10% seen once. This receptor was obtained from an adult who was a healthcare worker with PCR-confirmed SARS-CoV-2 infection or an uninfected control (not recorded which). This chain uses TRBV27 with TRBJ2-1, with D tentatively TRBD1 or TRBD2 (5 bases each). What was sequenced was whole blood. The CDR3 protein is CASSLKGSNNEQFF. Written as DNA, the CDR3 is TGTGCCAGCAGTTTAAAGGGGAGCAACAATGAGCAGTTCTTC.